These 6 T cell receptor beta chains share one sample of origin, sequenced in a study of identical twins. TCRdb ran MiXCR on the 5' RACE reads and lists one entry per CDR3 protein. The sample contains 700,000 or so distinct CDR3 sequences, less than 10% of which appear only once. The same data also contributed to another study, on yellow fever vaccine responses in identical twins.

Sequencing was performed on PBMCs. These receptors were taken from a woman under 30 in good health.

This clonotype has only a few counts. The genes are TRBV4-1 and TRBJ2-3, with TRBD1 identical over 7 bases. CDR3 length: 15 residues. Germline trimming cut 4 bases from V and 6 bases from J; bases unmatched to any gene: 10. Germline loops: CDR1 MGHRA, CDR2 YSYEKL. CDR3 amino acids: CASSPLSGGRDTQYF. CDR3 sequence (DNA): TGCGCCAGCAGCCCCCTTTCAGGGGGAAGGGATACGCAGTATTTT.

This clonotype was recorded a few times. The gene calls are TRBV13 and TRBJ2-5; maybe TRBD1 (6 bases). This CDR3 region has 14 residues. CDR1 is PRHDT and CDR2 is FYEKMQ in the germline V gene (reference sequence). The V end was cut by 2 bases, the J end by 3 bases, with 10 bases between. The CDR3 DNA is TGTGCCAGCAGCTTAAGCCGGACAGAAGAGACCCAGTACTTC. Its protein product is CASSLSRTEETQYF.

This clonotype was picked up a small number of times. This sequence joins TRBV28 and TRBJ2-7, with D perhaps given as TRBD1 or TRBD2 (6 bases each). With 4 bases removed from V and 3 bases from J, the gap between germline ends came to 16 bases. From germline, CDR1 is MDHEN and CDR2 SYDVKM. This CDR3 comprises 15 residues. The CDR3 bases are TGTGCCAGCAGTTCTTTCGGGGGCTTGGGCTACGAGCAGTACTTC. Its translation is CASSSFGGLGYEQYF.

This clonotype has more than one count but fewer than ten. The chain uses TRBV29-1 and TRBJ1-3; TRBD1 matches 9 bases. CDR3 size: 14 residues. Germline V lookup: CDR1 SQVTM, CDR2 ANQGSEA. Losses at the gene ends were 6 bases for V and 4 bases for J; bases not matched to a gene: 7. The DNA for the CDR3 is TGCAGCGTAGAGTACAGGGGGCGAGGAAACACCATATATTTT. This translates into CSVEYRGRGNTIYF.

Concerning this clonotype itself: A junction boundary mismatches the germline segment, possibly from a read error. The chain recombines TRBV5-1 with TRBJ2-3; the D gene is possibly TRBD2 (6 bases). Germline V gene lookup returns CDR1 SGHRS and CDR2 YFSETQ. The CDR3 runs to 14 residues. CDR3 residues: CASSIGTLVGTQNF. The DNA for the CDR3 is TGCGCCAGCAGCATCGGGACTCTCGTTGGTACGCAGAATTTT.

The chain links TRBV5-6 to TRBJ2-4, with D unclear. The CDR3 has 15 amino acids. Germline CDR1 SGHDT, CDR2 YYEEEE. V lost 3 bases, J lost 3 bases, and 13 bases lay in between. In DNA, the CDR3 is TGTGCCAGCAGCTCCCTCCCGGAAAACAAAAACATTCAGTACTTC. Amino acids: CASSSLPENKNIQYF.